The 21 T cell receptor beta chains below come from one sample, sequenced in a study of blood T cell repertoires in COVID-19. The repertoire was sequenced with immunoSEQ multiplex PCR; TCRdb's copy has only in-frame clones and lacks some. The sample lists hundreds of thousands of clones; 85% to 90% were seen once. Sequenced material: peripheral blood. The source of these receptors is a woman aged 25-40 years with acute or convalescent COVID-19.

The rearrangement links TRBV14 to TRBJ1-1, with no clear D. Germline V CDR1 and CDR2: SGHDN, FVKESK. CDR3 length: 16 amino acids. Trimming left V 0 bases short and J 0 bases short, with 11 bases between. DNA of the CDR3: TGTGCCAGCAGCCAAGATTGGGCCGTCATGAACACTGAAGCTTTCTTT. Translation: CASSQDWAVMNTEAFF.

The chain joins TRBV6-5 to TRBJ1-1; perhaps TRBD1 as D (5 bases). CDR3 length equals 15 residues. Germline V gene sequence: CDR1 MNHEY, CDR2 SVGAGI. Trimming stripped 5 bases from V and 1 base from J, with 14 bases between. Here the CDR3 DNA reads TGTGCCAGCAGTCCCGAAGGGGCCGCGAACACTGAAGCTTTCTTT. Its translation is CASSPEGAANTEAFF.

This chain joins TRBV6-4 and TRBJ1-2, with 7 positions matching TRBD1. The germline gives CDR1 MRHNA, CDR2 SNTAGT. CDR3 length: 13 amino acids. After removal of 3 bases from V and 2 bases from J, the junction contained 0 bases not matched to a gene. The CDR3 bases are TGTGCCAGCAGTGAGACAGGGAACTATGGCTACACCTTC. Protein: CASSETGNYGYTF.

V gene TRBV10-1 combines with J gene TRBJ1-3, with D possibly TRBD1 on 6 matching bases. The V gene lost 4 bases and the J gene lost 2 bases, with 9 bases spanning the gap. The CDR3 spans 14 residues. Germline CDR1 WNHNN, CDR2 SYGVQD (reference sequence). The CDR3 bases are TGCGCCAGCAGTGGGAACAGGGCTGGAAACACCATATATTTT. This encodes CASSGNRAGNTIYF.

V gene TRBV19 combines with J gene TRBJ2-1; the match to TRBD2 covers 8 bases. With 10 bases clipped from V and 13 bases from J, the junction kept 12 bases outside the gene matches. The CDR3 extends over 12 amino acids. Looked up from germline, CDR1 is LNHDA and CDR2 is SQIVND (reference sequence). CDR3 nucleotide sequence: TGTGCCACTACGTTGGAGCGGGGGTCTCAGTTCTTC. Protein sequence: CATTLERGSQFF.

The chain carries TRBV29-1 and TRBJ1-1; no clear D. With 7 bases removed from V and 4 bases from J, the gap between germline ends came to 16 bases. Germline V gives CDR1 SQVTM, CDR2 ANQGSEA. CDR3 length: 13 amino acids. Here the CDR3 DNA reads TGCAGCGCCAGTTGGGAGATGAGCACTGAAGCTTTCTTT. It translates to CSASWEMSTEAFF.

This chain connects TRBV2 to TRBJ2-7; 9 nucleotides line up with TRBD1. This CDR3 spans 15 amino acids. With 2 bases clipped from V and 6 bases from J, the junction kept 8 bases outside the gene matches. Looked up from germline, CDR1 is SNHLY and CDR2 is FYNNEI. CDR3 sequence reads: CASSELGTGYLEQYF. For the CDR3, the DNA is TGTGCCAGCAGTGAATTGGGGACAGGGTATCTCGAGCAGTACTTC.

The chain uses TRBV11-2 and TRBJ2-7, with TRBD1 identical over 10 bases. Per the germline V gene, CDR1 is SGHAT and CDR2 is FQNNGV. This CDR3 has 15 residues. V gave up 5 bases and J gave up 3 bases; unmatched junction bases: 7. The DNA of the CDR3 is TGTGCCAGCAGCCAACAGGGACAGGGGTTCTACGAGCAGTACTTC. Translation: CASSQQGQGFYEQYF.

This chain uses TRBV6-5 with TRBJ2-7, with 9 bases aligning to TRBD1. The V segment lost 7 bases and the J segment 1 base; nucleotides outside the gene matches: 5. The CDR3 consists of 14 residues. Germline CDR1 is MNHEY and CDR2 is SVGAGI. CDR3 sequence reads: CASTRTGASYEQYF. CDR3 sequence (DNA): TGTGCCAGCACCCGGACAGGGGCGTCCTACGAGCAGTACTTC.

Concerning this clone itself: The same CDR3 also results from other DNA sequences found in this sample. The rearrangement links TRBV19 to TRBJ2-7; D unclear. The germline gives CDR1 LNHDA, CDR2 SQIVND (reference sequence). The CDR3 length is 13 residues. Between the trimmed V and J ends, which lost 2 bases and 2 bases, there was a span of 7 bases. CDR3 nucleotide sequence: TGTGCCAGTAGTATAACGGTAACCTACGAGCAGTACTTC. Translated: CASSITVTYEQYF.

The chain is built from TRBV28 and TRBJ1-4; D possibly corresponds to TRBD1 (6 bases). This CDR3 comprises 17 residues. Trimming cost V 6 bases and J 0 bases, with 17 bases left between them. The V gene's germline CDR1 is MDHEN and CDR2 SYDVKM. The CDR3 DNA is TGTGCCAGCAGCATGGGGGGGGCCATTGCAACTAATGAAAAACTGTTTTTT. It yields the protein CASSMGGAIATNEKLFF.

The chain links TRBV11-2 to TRBJ2-7, with unresolved D. Trimming removed 5 bases from V and 6 bases from J, with 11 bases in between. This CDR3 region has 12 residues. The germline CDR1 and CDR2 sequences are SGHAT and FQNNGV. The CDR3 sequence is CASSQRRSEQYF. In DNA form, the CDR3 reads TGTGCCAGCAGCCAGCGACGTTCCGAGCAGTACTTC.

The V and J genes are TRBV27 and TRBJ2-7, with a possible D match to TRBD2 (6 bases). V was pared by 3 bases and J by 3 bases, with 18 bases between. This CDR3 is 16 amino acids long. From germline, CDR1 is MNHEY and CDR2 SMNVEV (reference sequence). CDR3 protein: CASSLGGDSRNYEQYF. The CDR3 nucleotides are TGTGCCAGCAGTTTGGGAGGCGACTCTCGAAACTACGAGCAGTACTTC.

The count of this clone is one. V is TRBV20-1 and J is TRBJ1-2, with unresolved D. The CDR3 totals 10 residues. Germline V gene sequence: CDR1 DFQATT, CDR2 SNEGSKA (reference sequence). Trimming stripped 8 bases from V and 5 bases from J, with 9 bases between. CDR3: CSSFGYGYTF. The CDR3 coding sequence is TGCAGTTCATTCGGGTATGGCTACACCTTC.

The gene calls are TRBV6-5 and TRBJ2-7; D is ambiguous. V was cut by 6 bases and J by 2 bases, with 14 bases left in between. This CDR3 has 14 residues. Germline values: CDR1 MNHEY, CDR2 SVGAGI. CDR3 in amino acids: CASSRSLLPYEQYF. CDR3 nucleotide sequence: TGTGCCAGCAGCAGGTCGCTGCTTCCCTACGAGCAGTACTTC.

The chain employs TRBV30 and TRBJ1-6, with D unresolved. CDR3 length: 14 residues. V was cut by 0 bases and J by 5 bases, with 8 bases left in between. CDR1 is GTSNPN, CDR2 SVGIG, per germline (reference sequence). For the CDR3, the DNA is TGTGCCTGGAGTGTACGACAAGATAATTCACCCCTCCACTTT. Protein sequence: CAWSVRQDNSPLHF.

CDR3 residues: CAWWRGGYNEQFF. The CDR3 nucleotides are TGTGCCTGGTGGCGGGGGGGGTACAATGAGCAGTTCTTC. The gene calls are TRBV30 and TRBJ2-1, with 9 positions matching TRBD2. Germline V gene sequence: CDR1 GTSNPN, CDR2 SVGIG (reference sequence). The CDR3 is 13 amino acids. With V trimmed by 5 bases and J by 4 bases, 3 bases remained unmatched.

The gene calls are TRBV29-1 and TRBJ1-1, with a possible D match to TRBD1 (6 bases). CDR3 size: 15 residues. The V gene's germline CDR1 is SQVTM and CDR2 ANQGSEA. V was cut by 3 bases and J by 10 bases, with 24 bases left in between. The CDR3 loop reads CSVDFPSGAGVGAFF. CDR3 nucleotides: TGCAGCGTTGACTTCCCTAGTGGGGCAGGGGTCGGAGCTTTCTTT.

This clone is a singleton in its sample. The chain couples TRBV6-5 to TRBJ1-5; no reliable D call. Germline values: CDR1 MNHEY, CDR2 SVGAGI. Trimming stripped 0 bases from V and 1 base from J, with 4 bases between. There are 14 residues in the CDR3. The CDR3 region is CASSYSRSNQPQHF. CDR3 bases: TGTGCCAGCAGTTACTCGAGGAGCAATCAGCCCCAGCATTTT.

This chain links TRBV6-5 with TRBJ2-5; possibly TRBD1 for D (6 bases). This CDR3 contains 14 residues. V was shortened by 6 bases and J by 6 bases, with 17 bases between the two germline ends. Per the germline V gene, CDR1 is MNHEY and CDR2 is SVGAGI. CDR3 in DNA: TGTGCCAGCAGAACAGGGAGCATCGGACAGACCCAGTACTTC. It is translated as CASRTGSIGQTQYF.

The CDR3 loop reads CASSPAGGILSGNTIYF. The CDR3, as DNA: TGTGCCAGCAGCCCCGCAGGGGGCATTCTCTCTGGAAACACCATATATTTT. V is TRBV5-5 and J is TRBJ1-3; 8 nucleotides align to TRBD1. V trimming: 4 bases; J trimming: 0 bases; junction bases outside the gene matches: 9. Germline CDR1 reads SGHKS; CDR2 reads YYEKEE (reference sequence). CDR3 length: 17 amino acids.